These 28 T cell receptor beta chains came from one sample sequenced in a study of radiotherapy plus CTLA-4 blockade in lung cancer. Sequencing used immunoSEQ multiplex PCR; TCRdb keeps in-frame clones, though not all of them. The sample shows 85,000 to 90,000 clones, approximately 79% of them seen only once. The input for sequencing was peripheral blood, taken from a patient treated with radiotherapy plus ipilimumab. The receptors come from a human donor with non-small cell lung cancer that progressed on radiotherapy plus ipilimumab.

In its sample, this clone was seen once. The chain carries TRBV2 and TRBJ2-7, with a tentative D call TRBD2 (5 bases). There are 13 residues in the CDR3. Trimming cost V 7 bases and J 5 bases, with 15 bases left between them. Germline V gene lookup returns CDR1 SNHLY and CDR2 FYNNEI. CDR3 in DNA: TGTGCCAGCACCCTCTCCCCCGGGGACGAGCAGTACTTC. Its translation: CASTLSPGDEQYF.

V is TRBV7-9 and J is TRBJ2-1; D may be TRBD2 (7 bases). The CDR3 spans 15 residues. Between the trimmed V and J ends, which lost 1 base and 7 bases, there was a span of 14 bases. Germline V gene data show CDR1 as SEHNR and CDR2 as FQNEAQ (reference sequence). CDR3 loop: CASSLVLGGLNEQFF. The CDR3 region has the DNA TGTGCCAGCAGCTTAGTCCTGGGGGGGCTTAATGAGCAGTTCTTC.

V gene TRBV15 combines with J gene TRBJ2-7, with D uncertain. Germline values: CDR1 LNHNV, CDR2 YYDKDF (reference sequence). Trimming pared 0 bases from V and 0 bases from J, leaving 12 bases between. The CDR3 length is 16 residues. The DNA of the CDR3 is TGTGCCACCAGCAGAGAAAGTAACTGGGGCTCCTACGAGCAGTACTTC. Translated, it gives CATSRESNWGSYEQYF.

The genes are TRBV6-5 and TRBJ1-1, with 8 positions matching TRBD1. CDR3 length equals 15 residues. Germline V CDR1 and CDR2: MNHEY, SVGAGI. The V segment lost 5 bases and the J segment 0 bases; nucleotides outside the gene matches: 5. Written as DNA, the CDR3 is TGTGCCAGCAGTCCTCAGGGGGCGATGAACACTGAAGCTTTCTTT. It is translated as CASSPQGAMNTEAFF.

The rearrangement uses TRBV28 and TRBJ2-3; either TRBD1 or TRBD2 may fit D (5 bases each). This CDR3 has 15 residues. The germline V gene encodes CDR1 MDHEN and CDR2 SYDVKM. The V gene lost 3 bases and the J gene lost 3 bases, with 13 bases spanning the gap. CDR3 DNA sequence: TGTGCCAGCAGTTTTGGCCGTGAGGGGACAGATACGCAGTATTTT. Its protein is CASSFGREGTDTQYF. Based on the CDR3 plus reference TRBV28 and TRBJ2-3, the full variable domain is DVKVTQSSRYLVKRTGEKVFLECVQDMDHENMFWYRQDPGLGLRLIYFSYDVKMKEKGDIPEGYSVSREKKERFSLILESASTNQTSMYLCASSFGREGTDTQYFGPGTRLTVL.

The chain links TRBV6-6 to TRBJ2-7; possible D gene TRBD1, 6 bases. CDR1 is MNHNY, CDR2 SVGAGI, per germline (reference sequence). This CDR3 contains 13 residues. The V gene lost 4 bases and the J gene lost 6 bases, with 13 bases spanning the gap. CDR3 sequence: CASSSTDRSEQYF. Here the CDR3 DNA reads TGTGCCAGCAGTTCTACGGACAGAAGCGAGCAGTACTTC.

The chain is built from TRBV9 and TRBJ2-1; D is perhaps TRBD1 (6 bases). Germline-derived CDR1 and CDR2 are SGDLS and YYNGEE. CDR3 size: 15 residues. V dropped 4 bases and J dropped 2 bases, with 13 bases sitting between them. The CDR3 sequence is CASSLGGEPYNEQFF. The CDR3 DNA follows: TGTGCCAGCAGCCTAGGGGGAGAACCCTACAATGAGCAGTTCTTC.

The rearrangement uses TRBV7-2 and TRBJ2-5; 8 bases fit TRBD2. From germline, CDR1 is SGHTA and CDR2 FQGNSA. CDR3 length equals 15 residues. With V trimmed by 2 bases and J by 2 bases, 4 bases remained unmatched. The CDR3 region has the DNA TGTGCCAGCAGCTTACTTAGCGGGGAACAAGAGACCCAGTACTTC. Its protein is CASSLLSGEQETQYF.

For the CDR3, the DNA is TGTGCCAGCAGCGTAGAGGGACACCGCACAGATACGCAGTATTTT. This translates into CASSVEGHRTDTQYF. This chain joins TRBV9 and TRBJ2-3; D is possibly TRBD1 (6 bases). Trimming stripped 0 bases from V and 1 base from J, with 9 bases between. The CDR3 extends over 15 amino acids. The germline gives CDR1 SGDLS, CDR2 YYNGEE.

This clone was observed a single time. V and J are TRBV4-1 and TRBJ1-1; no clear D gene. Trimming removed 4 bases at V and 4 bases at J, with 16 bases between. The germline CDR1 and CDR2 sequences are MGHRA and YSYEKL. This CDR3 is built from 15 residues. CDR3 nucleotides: TGCGCCAGCAGCCCACCAACCGCTTTGGTCACTGAAGCTTTCTTT. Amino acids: CASSPPTALVTEAFF.

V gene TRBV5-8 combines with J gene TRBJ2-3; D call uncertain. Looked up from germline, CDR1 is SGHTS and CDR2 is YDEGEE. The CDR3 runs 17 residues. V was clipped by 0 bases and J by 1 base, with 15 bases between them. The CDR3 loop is CASSLAELTVGTDTQYF. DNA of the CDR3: TGTGCCAGCAGCTTGGCCGAGTTAACCGTGGGCACAGATACGCAGTATTTT.

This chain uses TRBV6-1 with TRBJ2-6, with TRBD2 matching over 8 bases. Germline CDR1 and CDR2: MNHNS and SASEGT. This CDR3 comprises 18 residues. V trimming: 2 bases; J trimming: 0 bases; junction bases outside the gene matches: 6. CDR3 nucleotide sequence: TGTGCCAGCAGTGAACGGGGGGGGAAGAGCTCTGGGGCCAACGTCCTGACTTTC. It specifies CASSERGGKSSGANVLTF.

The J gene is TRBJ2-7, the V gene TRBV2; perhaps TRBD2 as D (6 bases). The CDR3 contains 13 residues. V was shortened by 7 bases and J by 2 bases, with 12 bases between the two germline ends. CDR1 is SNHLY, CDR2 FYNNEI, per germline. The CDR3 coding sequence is TGTGCCAGCATGGAGGGGCGCCCCTACGAGCAGTACTTC. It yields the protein CASMEGRPYEQYF.

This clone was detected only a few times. CDR3 in DNA: TGTGCCAGCAGCCCCCCGGGGCTCGGAAACACCATATATTTT. It translates to CASSPPGLGNTIYF. The V gene is TRBV7-9, the J gene TRBJ1-3, with D perhaps matching TRBD1 (5 bases). Germline V CDR1 and CDR2: SEHNR, FQNEAQ (reference sequence). The CDR3 extends over 14 amino acids. V lost 5 bases, J lost 4 bases, and 12 bases lay in between.

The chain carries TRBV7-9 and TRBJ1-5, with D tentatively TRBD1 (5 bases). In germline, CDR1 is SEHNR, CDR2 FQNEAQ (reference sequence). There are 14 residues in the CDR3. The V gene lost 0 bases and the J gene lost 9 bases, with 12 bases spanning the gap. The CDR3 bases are TGTGCCAGCAGCTTAGCAGGGGACTTACGGCCCCAGCATTTT. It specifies CASSLAGDLRPQHF. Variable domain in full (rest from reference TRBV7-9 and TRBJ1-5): DTGVSQNPRHKITKRGQNVTFRCDPISEHNRLYWYRQTLGQGPEFLTYFQNEAQLEKSRLLSDRFSAERPKGSFSTLEIQRTEQGDSAMYLCASSLAGDLRPQHFGDGTRLSIL.

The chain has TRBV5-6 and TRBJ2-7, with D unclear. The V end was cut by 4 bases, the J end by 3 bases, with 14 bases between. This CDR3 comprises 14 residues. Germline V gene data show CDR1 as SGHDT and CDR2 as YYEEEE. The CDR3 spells CASSLIQADYEQYF. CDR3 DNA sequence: TGTGCCAGCAGCCTTATCCAGGCTGACTACGAGCAGTACTTC. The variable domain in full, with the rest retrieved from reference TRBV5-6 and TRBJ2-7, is DAGVTQSPTHLIKTRGQQVTLRCSPKSGHDTVSWYQQALGQGPQFIFQYYEEEERQRGNFPDRFSGHQFPNYSSELNVNALLLGDSALYLCASSLIQADYEQYFGPGTRLTVT.

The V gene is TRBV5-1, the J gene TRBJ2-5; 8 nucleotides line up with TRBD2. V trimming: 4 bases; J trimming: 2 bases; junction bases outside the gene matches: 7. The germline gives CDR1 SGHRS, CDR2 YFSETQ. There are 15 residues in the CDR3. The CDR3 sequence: CASSDGTSGQETQYF. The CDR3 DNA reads TGCGCCAGCAGCGACGGCACTAGCGGACAAGAGACCCAGTACTTC.

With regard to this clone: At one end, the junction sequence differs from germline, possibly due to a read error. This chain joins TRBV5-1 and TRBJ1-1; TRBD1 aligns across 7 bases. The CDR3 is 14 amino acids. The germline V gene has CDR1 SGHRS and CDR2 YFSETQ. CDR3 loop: CASSYLDREGKAFF. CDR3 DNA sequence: TGTGCCAGCAGCTACCTAGACAGGGAAGGAAAAGCTTTCTTT. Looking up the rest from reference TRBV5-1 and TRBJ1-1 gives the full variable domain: KAGVTQTPRYLIKTRGQQVTLSCSPISGHRSVSWYQQTPGQGLQFLFEYFSETQRNKGNFPGRFSGRQFSNSRSEMNVSTLELGDSALYLCASSYLDREGKAFFGQGTRLTVV.

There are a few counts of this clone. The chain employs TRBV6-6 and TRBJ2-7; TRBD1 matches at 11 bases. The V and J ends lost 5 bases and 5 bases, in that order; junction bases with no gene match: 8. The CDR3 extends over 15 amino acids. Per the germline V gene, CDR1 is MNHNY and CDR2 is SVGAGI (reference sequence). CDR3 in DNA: TGTGCCAGCAGTCTCACAGGGACAGGGGGGGACGAGCAGTACTTC. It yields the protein CASSLTGTGGDEQYF.

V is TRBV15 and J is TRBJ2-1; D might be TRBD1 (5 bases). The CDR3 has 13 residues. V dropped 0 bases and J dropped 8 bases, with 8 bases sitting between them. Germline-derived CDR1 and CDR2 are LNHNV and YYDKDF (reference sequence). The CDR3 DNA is TGTGCCACCAGCAGAGATAAGGGGTATGAGCAGTTCTTC. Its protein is CATSRDKGYEQFF.

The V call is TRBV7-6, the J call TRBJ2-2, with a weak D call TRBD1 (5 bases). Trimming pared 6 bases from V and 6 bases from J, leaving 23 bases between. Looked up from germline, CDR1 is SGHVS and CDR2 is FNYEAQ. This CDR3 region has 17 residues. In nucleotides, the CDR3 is TGTGCCAGCAGTCAAGGGGTGGCAATATTACCGGCCGGGGAGCTGTTTTTT. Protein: CASSQGVAILPAGELFF.

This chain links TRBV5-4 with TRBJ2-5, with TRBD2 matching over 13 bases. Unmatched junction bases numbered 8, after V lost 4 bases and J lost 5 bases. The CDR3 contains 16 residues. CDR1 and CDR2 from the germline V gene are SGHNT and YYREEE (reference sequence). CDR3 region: CASSPGLAGEGETQYF. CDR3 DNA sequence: TGTGCCAGCAGCCCAGGACTAGCGGGGGAGGGGGAGACCCAGTACTTC.

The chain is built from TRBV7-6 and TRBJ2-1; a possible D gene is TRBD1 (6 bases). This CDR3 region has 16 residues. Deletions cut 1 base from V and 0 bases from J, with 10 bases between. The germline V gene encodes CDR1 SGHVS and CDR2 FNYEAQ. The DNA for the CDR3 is TGTGCCAGCAGCTTAGAACAGGGTGGCTCCTACAATGAGCAGTTCTTC. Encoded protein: CASSLEQGGSYNEQFF.

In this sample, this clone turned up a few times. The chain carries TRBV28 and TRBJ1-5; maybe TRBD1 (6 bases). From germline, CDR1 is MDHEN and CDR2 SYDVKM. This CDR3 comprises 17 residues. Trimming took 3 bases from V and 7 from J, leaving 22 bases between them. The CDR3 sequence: CASSFSQGPIEGQPQHF. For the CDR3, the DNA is TGTGCCAGCAGTTTTAGCCAGGGGCCCATCGAGGGGCAGCCCCAGCATTTT.

The CDR3 bases are TGCGCCAGCAGCCCAGCGGGCGCGGGGGGCTCCTACGAGCAGTACTTC. The encoded protein is CASSPAGAGGSYEQYF. This chain joins TRBV5-1 and TRBJ2-7, with 8 bases identical to TRBD2. The CDR3 is 16 amino acids. Losses at the gene ends were 4 bases for V and 0 bases for J; bases not matched to a gene: 9. Germline V gives CDR1 SGHRS, CDR2 YFSETQ.

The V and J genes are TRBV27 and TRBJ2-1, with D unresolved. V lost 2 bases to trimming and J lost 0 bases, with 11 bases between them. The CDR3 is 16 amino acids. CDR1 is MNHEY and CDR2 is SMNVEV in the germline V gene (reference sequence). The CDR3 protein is CASSLRWESSYNEQFF. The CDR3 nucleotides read TGTGCCAGCAGTTTACGTTGGGAAAGCTCCTACAATGAGCAGTTCTTC.

For the CDR3, the DNA is TGCGCCAGCAGCCAGGAGCCTAAAGGCAATCAGCCCCAGCATTTT. It encodes CASSQEPKGNQPQHF. The chain couples TRBV4-3 to TRBJ1-5; D gene uncertain. The CDR3 covers 15 residues. The V end was cut by 3 bases, the J end by 2 bases, with 11 bases between. The germline CDR1 and CDR2 sequences are LGHNA and YSLEER.

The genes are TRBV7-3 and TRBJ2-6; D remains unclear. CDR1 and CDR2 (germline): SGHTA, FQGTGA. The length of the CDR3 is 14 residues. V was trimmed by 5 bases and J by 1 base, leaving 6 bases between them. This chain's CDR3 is CASSPESGANVLTF. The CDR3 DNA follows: TGTGCCAGCAGCCCGGAATCTGGGGCCAACGTCCTGACTTTC.